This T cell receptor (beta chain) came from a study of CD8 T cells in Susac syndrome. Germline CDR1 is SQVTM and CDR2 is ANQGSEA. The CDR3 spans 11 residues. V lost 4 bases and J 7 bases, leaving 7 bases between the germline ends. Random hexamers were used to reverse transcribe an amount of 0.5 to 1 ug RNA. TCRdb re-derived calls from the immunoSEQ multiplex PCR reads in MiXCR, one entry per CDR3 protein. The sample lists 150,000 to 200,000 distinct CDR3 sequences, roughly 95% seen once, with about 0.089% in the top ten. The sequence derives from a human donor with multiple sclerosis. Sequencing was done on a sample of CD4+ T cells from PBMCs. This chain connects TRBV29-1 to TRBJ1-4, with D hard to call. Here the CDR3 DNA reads TGCAGCGTTGCCTGGAGTGAAAAACTGTTTTTT. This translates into CSVAWSEKLFF.